This entry lists 5 T cell receptor beta chains sequenced from one sample in a study of high-grade serous ovarian cancer treatment subgroups (dated by TCRdb to the early 2020s). The library was generated by the immunoSEQ multiplex PCR assay. Entries here come from immuneACCESS through TCRdb and include only in-frame sequences with V and J called. Some clones fail to appear in such tables; in the studies checked, an unresolved V gene covers under half of the shortfall, and the cause of the remainder is unknown. This sample holds about 5,900 clones; over 70% were observed only once. Roughly a tenth of the sample comes from the top ten. Tumor samples were collected prior to definitive surgery or chemotherapy. Sequencing used tumor tissue. The receptors were sampled from a human donor with high-grade serous ovarian cancer.

The chain links TRBV7-9 to TRBJ1-6; D possibly corresponds to TRBD1 (5 bases). V lost 3 bases, J lost 4 bases, and 13 bases lay in between. Per the germline V gene, CDR1 is SEHNR and CDR2 is FQNEAQ (reference sequence). The CDR3 consists of 16 residues. The CDR3 DNA reads as TGTGCCAGCAGCTTGGGGGGGAGTCAGTATAATTCACCCCTCCACTTT. Its protein product is CASSLGGSQYNSPLHF.

This chain uses TRBV20-1 with TRBJ2-1; maybe TRBD2 (6 bases). V lost 4 bases to trimming and J lost 6 bases, with 7 bases between them. Germline lookup yields CDR1 DFQATT and CDR2 SNEGSKA (reference sequence). The CDR3 length is 11 residues. The CDR3 coding sequence is TGCAGTGCTACGACTAGCAATGAGCAGTTCTTC. It translates to CSATTSNEQFF.

This rearrangement joins TRBV7-2 to TRBJ1-3, with no clear D. Deletions cut 5 bases from V and 2 bases from J, with 7 bases between. There are 13 residues in the CDR3. Germline V gene sequence: CDR1 SGHTA, CDR2 FQGNSA. CDR3 residues: CASSLEAGNTIYF. The CDR3, as DNA: TGTGCCAGCAGCCTTGAGGCTGGAAACACCATATATTTT.

The chain combines TRBV2 with TRBJ2-1; 7 positions match TRBD2. CDR3 size: 15 residues. Germline loops: CDR1 SNHLY, CDR2 FYNNEI. The junction had 3 bases not matched to a gene; V was cut back by 4 bases and J by 0 bases. The DNA of the CDR3 is TGTGCCAGCAGTGGAGGGACTATCTCCTACAATGAGCAGTTCTTC. Protein sequence: CASSGGTISYNEQFF.

The genes are TRBV7-9 and TRBJ1-3; D uncertain. The CDR3 spans 13 residues. The germline gives CDR1 SEHNR, CDR2 FQNEAQ (reference sequence). V was cut by 4 bases and J by 4 bases, with 8 bases left in between. CDR3 sequence: CASSSGLGNTIYF. DNA of the CDR3: TGTGCCAGCAGCTCCGGACTGGGAAACACCATATATTTT. Supplemented by reference TRBV7-9 and TRBJ1-3, the full variable domain reads DTGVSQNPRHKITKRGQNVTFRCDPISEHNRLYWYRQTLGQGPEFLTYFQNEAQLEKSRLLSDRFSAERPKGSFSTLEIQRTEQGDSAMYLCASSSGLGNTIYFGEGSWLTVV.